The present entry profiles one T cell receptor (beta chain) with its context. This CDR3 is 19 amino acids long. Trimming took 2 bases from V and 5 from J, leaving 27 bases between them. Germline CDR1 MGHRA, CDR2 YSYEKL. Assay used: immunoSEQ multiplex PCR; TCRdb lists only in-frame clones, some missing. This table holds 35,000 to 40,000 clones, 85% to 90% found once. The data originate from a study of blood T cell repertoires in COVID-19. Study information: The United States, Italy and Spain were the sources of the acute and convalescent COVID-19 samples. PBMCs, B-cell-depleted T cells, or T cells were the source of the cDNA or gDNA that made up the material.

Sequenced: peripheral blood. This clonotype was obtained from a man between 65 and 79 years old with acute or convalescent COVID-19. The chain joins TRBV4-1 to TRBJ2-5; D remains ambiguous. The CDR3 loop is CASSQQSRLGSPAGETQYF. Here the CDR3 DNA reads TGCGCCAGCAGCCAACAGTCTCGCCTTGGGTCACCGGCAGGCGAGACCCAGTACTTC.